This T cell receptor (beta chain) was captured by sequencing in a study of blood T cell repertoires in COVID-19. Looking at the study overall: Italy, Spain and the United States were the sources of the convalescent and acute COVID-19 samples. T cells, B-cell-depleted T cells, or PBMCs provided the cDNA or gDNA that served as material.

This clone was detected only once. This CDR3 region has 11 residues. Trimming cost V 7 bases and J 4 bases, with 8 bases left between them. Germline CDR1 SQVTM, CDR2 ANQGSEA. Original processing notes: Researchers report that nucleated cell counts were estimated from reference gene primer amplification. The data were produced by immunoSEQ multiplex PCR, yet TCRdb's version contains in-frame clones alone and is incomplete. D and trimming were read from the DNA, whereas the V and J calls and clone size are those reported in that table. This sample yields 100,000 or so clones, of which roughly 80% are seen a single time; approximately 19% belongs to the top ten.

Sequenced sample: peripheral blood. The V and J genes are TRBV29-1 and TRBJ2-4; D unclear. This clonotype originated in a woman in her 70s with acute or convalescent COVID-19. CDR3 sequence reads: CSAEVKNIQYF. The CDR3, as DNA: TGCAGCGCCGAGGTTAAAAACATTCAGTACTTC.